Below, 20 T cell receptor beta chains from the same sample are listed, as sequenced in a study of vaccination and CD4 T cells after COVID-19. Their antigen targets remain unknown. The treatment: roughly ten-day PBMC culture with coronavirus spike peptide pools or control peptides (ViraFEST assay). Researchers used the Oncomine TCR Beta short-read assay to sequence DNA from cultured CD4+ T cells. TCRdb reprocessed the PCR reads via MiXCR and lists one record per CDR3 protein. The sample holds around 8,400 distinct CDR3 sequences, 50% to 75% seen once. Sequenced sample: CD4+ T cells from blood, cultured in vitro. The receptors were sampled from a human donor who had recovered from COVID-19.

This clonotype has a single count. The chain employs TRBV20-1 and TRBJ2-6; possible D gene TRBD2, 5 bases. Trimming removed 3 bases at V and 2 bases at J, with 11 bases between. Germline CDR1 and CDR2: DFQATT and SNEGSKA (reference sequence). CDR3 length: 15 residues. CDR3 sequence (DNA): TGCAGTGCTAGCCAGCGGATAGCTGGGGCCAACGTCCTGACTTTC. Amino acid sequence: CSASQRIAGANVLTF.

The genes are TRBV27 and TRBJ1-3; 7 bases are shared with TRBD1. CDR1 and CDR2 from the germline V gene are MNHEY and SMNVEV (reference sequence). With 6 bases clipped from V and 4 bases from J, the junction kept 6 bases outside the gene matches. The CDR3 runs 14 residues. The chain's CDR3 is CASREGAGGNTIYF. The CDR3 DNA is TGTGCCAGCAGAGAGGGGGCGGGAGGAAACACCATATATTTT.

The CDR3 region is CSASLKTGSYEQYF. For the CDR3, the DNA is TGCAGTGCCTCCCTGAAGACAGGTTCCTACGAGCAGTACTTC. The chain has TRBV20-1 and TRBJ2-7, with D possibly TRBD1 on 6 matching bases. CDR3 length: 14 amino acids. The V end lost 6 bases, the J end lost 1 base, and 16 bases lay between the germline ends. Germline lookup yields CDR1 DFQATT and CDR2 SNEGSKA (reference sequence).

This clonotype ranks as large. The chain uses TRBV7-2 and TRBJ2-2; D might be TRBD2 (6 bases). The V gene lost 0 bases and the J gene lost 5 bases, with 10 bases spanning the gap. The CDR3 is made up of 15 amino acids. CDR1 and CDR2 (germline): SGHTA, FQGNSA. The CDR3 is CASSLAIGGTGELFF. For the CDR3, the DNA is TGTGCCAGCAGCTTAGCCATTGGGGGGACCGGGGAGCTGTTTTTT.

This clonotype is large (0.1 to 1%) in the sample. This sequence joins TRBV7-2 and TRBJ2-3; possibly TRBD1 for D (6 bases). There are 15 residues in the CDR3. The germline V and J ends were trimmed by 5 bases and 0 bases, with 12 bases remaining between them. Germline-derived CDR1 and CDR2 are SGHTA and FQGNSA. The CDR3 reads CASSQGLLSTDTQYF. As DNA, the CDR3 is TGTGCCAGCAGCCAGGGGCTCCTAAGCACAGATACGCAGTATTTT.

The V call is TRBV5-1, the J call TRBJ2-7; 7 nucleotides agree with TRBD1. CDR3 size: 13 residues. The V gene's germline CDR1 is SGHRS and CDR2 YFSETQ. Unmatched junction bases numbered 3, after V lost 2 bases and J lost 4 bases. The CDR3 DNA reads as TGCGCCAGCAGCTTACAGGGGATGTACGAGCAGTACTTC. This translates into CASSLQGMYEQYF.

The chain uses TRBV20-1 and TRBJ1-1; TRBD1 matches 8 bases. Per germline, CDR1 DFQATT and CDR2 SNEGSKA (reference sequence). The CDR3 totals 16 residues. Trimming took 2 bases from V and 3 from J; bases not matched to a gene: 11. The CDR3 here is CSARRPGGVGDTEAFF. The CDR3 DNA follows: TGCAGTGCTAGAAGACCAGGGGGCGTGGGAGACACTGAAGCTTTCTTT.

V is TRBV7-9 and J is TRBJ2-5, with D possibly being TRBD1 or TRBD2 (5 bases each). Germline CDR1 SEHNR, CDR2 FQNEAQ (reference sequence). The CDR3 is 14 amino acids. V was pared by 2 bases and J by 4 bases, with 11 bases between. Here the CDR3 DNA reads TGTGCCAGCAGCTTATTCGGGGCAGGAGAGACCCAGTACTTC. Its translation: CASSLFGAGETQYF.

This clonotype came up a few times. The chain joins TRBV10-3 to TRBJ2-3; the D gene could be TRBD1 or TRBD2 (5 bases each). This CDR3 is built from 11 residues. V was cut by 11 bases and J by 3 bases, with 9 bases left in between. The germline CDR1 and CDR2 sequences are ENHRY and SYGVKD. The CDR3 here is CAVGRTDTQYF. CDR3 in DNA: TGTGCCGTGGGACGGACAGATACGCAGTATTTT.

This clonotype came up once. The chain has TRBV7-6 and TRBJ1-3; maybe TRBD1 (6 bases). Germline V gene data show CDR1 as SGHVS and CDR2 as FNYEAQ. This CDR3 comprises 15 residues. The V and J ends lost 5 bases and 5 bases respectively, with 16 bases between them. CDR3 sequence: CASSLGADSRNTIYF. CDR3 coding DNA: TGTGCCAGCAGCCTGGGGGCGGACAGTAGAAACACCATATATTTT.

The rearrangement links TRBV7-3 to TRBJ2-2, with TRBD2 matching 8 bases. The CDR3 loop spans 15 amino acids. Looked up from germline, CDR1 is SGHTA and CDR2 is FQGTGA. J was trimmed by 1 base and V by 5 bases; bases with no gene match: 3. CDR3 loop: CASSAGGENTGELFF. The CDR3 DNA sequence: TGTGCCAGCAGCGCCGGGGGGGAGAACACCGGGGAGCTGTTTTTT.

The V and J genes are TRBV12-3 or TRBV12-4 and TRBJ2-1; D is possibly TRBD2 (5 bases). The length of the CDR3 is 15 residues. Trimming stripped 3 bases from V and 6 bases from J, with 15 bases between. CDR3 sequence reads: CASSFEGSGGNEQFF. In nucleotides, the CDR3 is TGTGCCAGCAGTTTTGAAGGGAGTGGAGGCAATGAGCAGTTCTTC.

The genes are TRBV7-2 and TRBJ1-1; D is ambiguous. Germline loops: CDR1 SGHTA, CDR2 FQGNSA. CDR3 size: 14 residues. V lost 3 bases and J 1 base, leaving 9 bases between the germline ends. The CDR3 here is CASSLVRANTEAFF. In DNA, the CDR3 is TGTGCCAGCAGCTTGGTGAGGGCGAACACTGAAGCTTTCTTT. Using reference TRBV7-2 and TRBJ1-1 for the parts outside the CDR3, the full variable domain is GAGVSQSPSNKVTEKGKDVELRCDPISGHTALYWYRQSLGQGLEFLIYFQGNSAPDKSGLPSDRFSAERTGGSVSTLTIQRTQQEDSAVYLCASSLVRANTEAFFGQGTRLTVV.

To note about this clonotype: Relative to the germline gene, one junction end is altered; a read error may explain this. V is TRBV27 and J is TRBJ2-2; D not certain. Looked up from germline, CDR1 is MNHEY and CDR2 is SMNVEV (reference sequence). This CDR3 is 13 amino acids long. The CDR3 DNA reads TGCACCAGCAGTTTATGGTACACCGGGGAGCTGTTTTTT. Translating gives CTSSLWYTGELFF.

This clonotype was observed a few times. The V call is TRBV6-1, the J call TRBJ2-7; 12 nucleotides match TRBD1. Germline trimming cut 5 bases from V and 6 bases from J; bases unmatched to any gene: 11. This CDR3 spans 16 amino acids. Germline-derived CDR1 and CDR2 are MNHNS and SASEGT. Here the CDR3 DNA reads TGTGCCAGCAGTAGACTCCCGGGACAGGGGGCCCTCGAGCAGTACTTC. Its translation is CASSRLPGQGALEQYF.

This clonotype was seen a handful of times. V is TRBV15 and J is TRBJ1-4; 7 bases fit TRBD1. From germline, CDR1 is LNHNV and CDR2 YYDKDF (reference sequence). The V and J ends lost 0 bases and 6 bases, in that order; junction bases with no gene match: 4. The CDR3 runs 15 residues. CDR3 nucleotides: TGTGCCACCAGCAGAGATTGGCAGGGGGATGAAAAACTGTTTTTT. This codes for CATSRDWQGDEKLFF.

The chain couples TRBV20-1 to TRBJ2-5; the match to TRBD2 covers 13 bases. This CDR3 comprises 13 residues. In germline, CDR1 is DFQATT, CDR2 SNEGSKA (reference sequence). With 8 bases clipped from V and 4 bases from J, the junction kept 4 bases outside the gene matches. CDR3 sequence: CSRTSGSGETQYF. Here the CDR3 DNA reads TGCAGTAGGACTAGCGGGAGCGGAGAGACCCAGTACTTC.

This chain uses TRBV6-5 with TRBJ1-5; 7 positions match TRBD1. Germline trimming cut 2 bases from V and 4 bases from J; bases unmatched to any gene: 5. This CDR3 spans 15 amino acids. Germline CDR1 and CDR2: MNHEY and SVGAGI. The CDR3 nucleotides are TGTGCCAGCAGTTACGGGACAGATTATAATCAGCCCCAGCATTTT. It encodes CASSYGTDYNQPQHF.

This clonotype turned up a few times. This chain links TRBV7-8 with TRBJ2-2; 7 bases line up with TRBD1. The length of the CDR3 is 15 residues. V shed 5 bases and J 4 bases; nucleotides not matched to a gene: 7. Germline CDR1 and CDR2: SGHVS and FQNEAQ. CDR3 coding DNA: TGTGCCAGCAGCCTACCGGGACAGCCCACCGGGGAGCTGTTTTTT. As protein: CASSLPGQPTGELFF.

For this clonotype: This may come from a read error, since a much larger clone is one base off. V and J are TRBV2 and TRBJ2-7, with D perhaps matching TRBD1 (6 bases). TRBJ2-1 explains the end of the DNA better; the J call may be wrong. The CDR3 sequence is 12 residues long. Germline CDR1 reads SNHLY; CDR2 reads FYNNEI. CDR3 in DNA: TGTGCCAGCAGTGAAAGGGGGTTCGAGCAGTTCTTC. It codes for CASSERGFEQFF.